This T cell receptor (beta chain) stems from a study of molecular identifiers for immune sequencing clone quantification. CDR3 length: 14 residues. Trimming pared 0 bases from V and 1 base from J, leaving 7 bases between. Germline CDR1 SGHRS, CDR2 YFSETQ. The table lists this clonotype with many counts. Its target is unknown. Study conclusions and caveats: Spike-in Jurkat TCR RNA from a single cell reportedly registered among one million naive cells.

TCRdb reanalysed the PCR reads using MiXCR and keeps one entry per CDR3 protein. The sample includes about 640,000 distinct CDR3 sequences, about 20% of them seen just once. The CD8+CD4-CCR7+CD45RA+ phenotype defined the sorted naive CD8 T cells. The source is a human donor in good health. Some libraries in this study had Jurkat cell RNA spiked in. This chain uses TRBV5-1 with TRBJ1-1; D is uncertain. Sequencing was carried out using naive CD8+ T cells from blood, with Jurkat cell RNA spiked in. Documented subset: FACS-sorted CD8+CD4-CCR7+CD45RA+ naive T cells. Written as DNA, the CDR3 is TGCGCCAGCAGCTTGGTTTGGGGGAACACTGAAGCTTTCTTT. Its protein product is CASSLVWGNTEAFF.